This T cell receptor beta chain was identified during a study of beta chain features in type 1 diabetes. The study's findings and limits: Sequencing from cDNA could over-represent high-TCR-expressing cells. The naive, central memory and Treg TCRB repertoires of patients appeared to be more similar to one another than those of healthy donors. PCR might favor shorter templates, equally in patients and controls.

There are 13 residues in the CDR3. In germline, CDR1 is ENHRY, CDR2 SYGVKD. This clone was counted only a few times. Its antigen remains unknown. Reverse transcription of all isolated RNA meant that expressed TCRB transcripts were sequenced. Some clones are missing from TCRdb's copy, which holds only in-frame ones; the method was immunoSEQ multiplex PCR. The table lists approximately 330,000 clones, approximately 10% of them singletons. Populations obtained by sorting all exceeded 95% purity. The chain couples TRBV10-3 to TRBJ2-7; D gene unclear. This clonotype was sampled from a woman aged 25-40 years in good health. Sequenced input: naive CD4+ T cells from blood. The CDR3 DNA follows: TGTGCCATCAGTGAGTTCGAGTTTGTCGAGAGCCAGGTC. Translating gives CAISEFEFVESQV.